The 16 T cell receptor beta chains listed next were all sequenced from one sample in a study of OX40 agonist ivuxolimab in advanced cancers. Profiling relied on immunoSEQ multiplex PCR, and the TCRdb table lists in-frame clones only, not all of them. The sample yields around 80,000 clones, 65% to 90% seen once. The sequencing used CD4+ or CD8+ T cells sorted from blood, collected in a trial of the OX40 agonist ivuxolimab. The source of these receptors is an adult with an advanced solid tumor such as melanoma, head and neck, liver or kidney cancer.

The CDR3, as DNA: TGCAGCGTTGAACCCGCCAGTCGACCGATTTATGGCTACACCTTC. Its translation is CSVEPASRPIYGYTF. The chain joins TRBV29-1 to TRBJ1-2; no reliable D call. Germline CDR1 SQVTM, CDR2 ANQGSEA. This CDR3 spans 15 amino acids. V was trimmed by 2 bases and J by 5 bases, leaving 18 bases between them. Looking up the rest from reference TRBV29-1 and TRBJ1-2 gives the full variable domain: SAVISQKPSRDICQRGTSLTIQCQVDSQVTMMFWYRQQPGQSLTLIATANQGSEATYESGFVIDKFPISRPNLTFSTLTVSNMSPEDSSIYLCSVEPASRPIYGYTFGSGTRLTVV.

V and J are TRBV11-3 and TRBJ1-1; D gene ambiguous. Deletions cut 3 bases from V and 4 bases from J, with 15 bases between. The CDR3 covers 15 residues. Looked up from germline, CDR1 is SGHNT and CDR2 is YENEEA. Written as DNA, the CDR3 is TGTGCCAGCAGCTTGGGCTCCTTGCATGGCACTGAAGCTTTCTTT. It encodes CASSLGSLHGTEAFF.

V gene TRBV9 combines with J gene TRBJ2-2, with D unresolved. Trimming shortened V by 0 bases and J by 8 bases, and 5 bases separated the two germline ends. The CDR3 extends over 12 amino acids. Germline V lookup: CDR1 SGDLS, CDR2 YYNGEE. CDR3 residues: CASSVVRGELFF. CDR3 in DNA: TGTGCCAGCAGCGTAGTGCGAGGGGAGCTGTTTTTT.

CDR3 nucleotides: TGTGCCAGCAGTCCCGGGACTCTTATTACGTATGGCTACACCTTC. It translates to CASSPGTLITYGYTF. The chain has TRBV6-5 and TRBJ1-2; weak D call: TRBD1 (5 bases). Germline V lookup: CDR1 MNHEY, CDR2 SVGAGI. V was cut by 5 bases and J by 5 bases, with 18 bases left in between. The CDR3 runs to 15 residues.

This chain uses TRBV29-1 with TRBJ2-7; a possible D gene is TRBD2 (6 bases). Trimming removed 5 bases from V and 3 bases from J, with 11 bases in between. The CDR3 spans 12 residues. The germline V gene encodes CDR1 SQVTM and CDR2 ANQGSEA. CDR3 DNA sequence: TGCAGCGTTCGACGGGGGAGCTACGAGCAGTACTTC. The encoded protein is CSVRRGSYEQYF.

The chain carries TRBV9 and TRBJ2-7; tentative D call: TRBD2 (6 bases). Between the trimmed V and J ends, which lost 6 bases and 0 bases, there was a span of 25 bases. This CDR3 comprises 18 residues. Germline V CDR1 and CDR2: SGDLS, YYNGEE. CDR3: CASTPGPGGTPSSYEQYF. The CDR3 DNA sequence: TGTGCCAGCACCCCCGGGCCAGGCGGGACGCCGAGCTCCTACGAGCAGTACTTC.

The J gene is TRBJ2-7, the V gene TRBV7-2; the D is unclear. Germline V CDR1 and CDR2: SGHTA, FQGNSA. Trimming cost V 4 bases and J 6 bases, with 19 bases left between them. This CDR3 has 15 amino acids. CDR3 residues: CASSSNSGPRAEQYF. The CDR3 region has the DNA TGTGCCAGCAGCTCAAACTCCGGGCCCCGAGCCGAGCAGTACTTC. Complete variable domain (other parts from reference TRBV7-2 and TRBJ2-7): GAGVSQSPSNKVTEKGKDVELRCDPISGHTALYWYRQSLGQGLEFLIYFQGNSAPDKSGLPSDRFSAERTGGSVSTLTIQRTQQEDSAVYLCASSSNSGPRAEQYFGPGTRLTVT.

The CDR3 coding sequence is TGTGCCAGCAGCTTAGAGCCGGGGGGGCCTAATGAGCAGTTCTTC. Translating gives CASSLEPGGPNEQFF. The J gene is TRBJ2-1, the V gene TRBV11-2; 8 bases are shared with TRBD2. This CDR3 comprises 15 residues. V was pared by 0 bases and J by 7 bases, with 5 bases of the junction left unmatched. Looked up from germline, CDR1 is SGHAT and CDR2 is FQNNGV.

This clone was recorded only once. The chain couples TRBV5-1 to TRBJ2-7; D gene uncertain. The CDR3 totals 14 residues. Germline V lookup: CDR1 SGHRS, CDR2 YFSETQ. The V gene lost 1 base and the J gene lost 3 bases, with 11 bases spanning the gap. The CDR3 DNA is TGCGCCAGCAGCTTGAGGGCGGTCGACTACGAGCAGTACTTC. Amino acids: CASSLRAVDYEQYF. The entire variable domain, with the rest obtained from reference TRBV5-1 and TRBJ2-7, is as follows: KAGVTQTPRYLIKTRGQQVTLSCSPISGHRSVSWYQQTPGQGLQFLFEYFSETQRNKGNFPGRFSGRQFSNSRSEMNVSTLELGDSALYLCASSLRAVDYEQYFGPGTRLTVT.

The chain recombines TRBV9 with TRBJ1-5; D is unclear. The CDR3 extends over 15 amino acids. V lost 0 bases and J lost 4, with 11 bases in between. Germline lookup yields CDR1 SGDLS and CDR2 YYNGEE. The CDR3 sequence is CASSVGQAENQPQHF. For the CDR3, the DNA is TGTGCCAGCAGCGTAGGGCAGGCCGAGAATCAGCCCCAGCATTTT.

This rearrangement joins TRBV4-2 to TRBJ2-3; D remains unclear. Germline V gene lookup returns CDR1 LGHNA and CDR2 YNFKEQ. CDR3 length: 16 residues. The V gene lost 3 bases and the J gene lost 2 bases, with 15 bases spanning the gap. The CDR3 loop reads CASSQGGGTVTDTQYF. For the CDR3, the DNA is TGTGCCAGCAGCCAGGGTGGCGGAACTGTCACAGATACGCAGTATTTT.

The rearrangement uses TRBV7-3 and TRBJ2-5; 7 positions match TRBD2. The CDR3 has 14 amino acids. The V gene's germline CDR1 is SGHTA and CDR2 FQGTGA. V trimming: 4 bases; J trimming: 5 bases; junction bases outside the gene matches: 7. The CDR3 DNA follows: TGTGCCAGCAGCTCTAAGACTAGCTCGGAGACCCAGTACTTC. It specifies CASSSKTSSETQYF.

In its sample, this clone ranks as medium-sized. The chain uses TRBV4-3 and TRBJ1-1; D unresolved. Germline V lookup: CDR1 LGHNA, CDR2 YSLEER. The CDR3 is 15 amino acids. V dropped 0 bases and J dropped 0 bases, with 8 bases sitting between them. Here the CDR3 DNA reads TGCGCCAGCAGCCAAGAAGGGTATATGAACACTGAAGCTTTCTTT. As protein: CASSQEGYMNTEAFF.

The CDR3 nucleotides are TGCGCCAGCAGCGTCGGACAGGGGTGGGAAGCGCAGTACTTC. Residues: CASSVGQGWEAQYF. V usage is TRBV5-1 and J usage is TRBJ2-7; 9 bases align to TRBD1. This CDR3 has 14 residues. CDR1 and CDR2 from the germline V gene are SGHRS and YFSETQ. Germline trimming cut 4 bases from V and 9 bases from J; bases unmatched to any gene: 11.

J is TRBJ1-2 and V is TRBV7-2; no firm D call. Germline assignment: CDR1 SGHTA and CDR2 FQGNSA. Deletions cut 1 base from V and 8 bases from J, with 11 bases between. CDR3 length: 13 amino acids. CDR3 in DNA: TGTGCCAGCAGCTTAGGCGGAGGGTGGGGCTACACCTTC. Its translation is CASSLGGGWGYTF. Complete variable domain (other parts from reference TRBV7-2 and TRBJ1-2): GAGVSQSPSNKVTEKGKDVELRCDPISGHTALYWYRQSLGQGLEFLIYFQGNSAPDKSGLPSDRFSAERTGGSVSTLTIQRTQQEDSAVYLCASSLGGGWGYTFGSGTRLTVV.

CDR3 amino acids: CASSVAYGDATNEKLFF. CDR3 nucleotides: TGTGCCAGCAGCGTAGCTTACGGGGATGCAACTAATGAAAAACTGTTTTTT. The chain employs TRBV9 and TRBJ1-4; D uncertain. Trimming removed 0 bases at V and 0 bases at J, with 12 bases between. Germline lookup yields CDR1 SGDLS and CDR2 YYNGEE. This CDR3 is 17 amino acids long. Complete variable domain (other parts from reference TRBV9 and TRBJ1-4): DSGVTQTPKHLITATGQRVTLRCSPRSGDLSVYWYQQSLDQGLQFLIQYYNGEERAKGNILERFSAQQFPDLHSELNLSSLELGDSALYFCASSVAYGDATNEKLFFGSGTQLSVL.